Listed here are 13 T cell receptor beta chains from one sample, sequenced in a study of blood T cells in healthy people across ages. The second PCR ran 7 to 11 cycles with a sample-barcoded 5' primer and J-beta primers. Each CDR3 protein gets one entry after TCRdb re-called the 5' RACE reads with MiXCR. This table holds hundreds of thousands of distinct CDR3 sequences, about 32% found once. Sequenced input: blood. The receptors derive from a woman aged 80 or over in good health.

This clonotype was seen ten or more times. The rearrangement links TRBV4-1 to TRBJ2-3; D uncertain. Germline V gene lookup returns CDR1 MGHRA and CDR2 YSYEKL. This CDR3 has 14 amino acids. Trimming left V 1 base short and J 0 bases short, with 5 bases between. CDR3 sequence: CASSQGFSTDTQYF. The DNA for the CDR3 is TGCGCCAGCAGCCAAGGGTTCAGCACAGATACGCAGTATTTT.

CDR3 DNA: TGTGCCACCAGCGGTGACTCCGTGGGCACAGATACGCAGTATTTT. Translation gives CATSGDSVGTDTQYF. This rearrangement joins TRBV15 to TRBJ2-3; D call uncertain. There are 15 residues in the CDR3. The germline V gene encodes CDR1 LNHNV and CDR2 YYDKDF (reference sequence). V gave up 5 bases and J gave up 1 base, with 13 bases separating them.

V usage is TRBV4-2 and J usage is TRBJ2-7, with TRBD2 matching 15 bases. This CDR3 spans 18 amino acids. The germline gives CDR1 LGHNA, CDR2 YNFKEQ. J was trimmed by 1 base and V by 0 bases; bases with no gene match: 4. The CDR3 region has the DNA TGTGCCAGCAGCCAAGAGGGACTAGCGGGGGGAACGTCCTACGAGCAGTACTTC. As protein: CASSQEGLAGGTSYEQYF.

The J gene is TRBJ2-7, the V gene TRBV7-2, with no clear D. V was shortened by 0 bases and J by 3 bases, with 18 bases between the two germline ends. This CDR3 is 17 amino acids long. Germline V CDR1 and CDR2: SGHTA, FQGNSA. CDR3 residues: CASSLAVSETGFYEQYF. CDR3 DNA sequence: TGTGCCAGCAGCTTAGCGGTCTCCGAGACGGGTTTCTACGAGCAGTACTTC. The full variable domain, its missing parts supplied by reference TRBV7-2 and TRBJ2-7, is GAGVSQSPSNKVTEKGKDVELRCDPISGHTALYWYRQSLGQGLEFLIYFQGNSAPDKSGLPSDRFSAERTGGSVSTLTIQRTQQEDSAVYLCASSLAVSETGFYEQYFGPGTRLTVT.

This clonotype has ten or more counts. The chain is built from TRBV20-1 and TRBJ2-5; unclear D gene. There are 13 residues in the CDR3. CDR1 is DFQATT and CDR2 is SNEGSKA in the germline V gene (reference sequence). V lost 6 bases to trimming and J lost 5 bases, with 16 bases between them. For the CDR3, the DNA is TGCAGTGCCAACCGTCCCTCTCGGGAGACCCAGTACTTC. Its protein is CSANRPSRETQYF.

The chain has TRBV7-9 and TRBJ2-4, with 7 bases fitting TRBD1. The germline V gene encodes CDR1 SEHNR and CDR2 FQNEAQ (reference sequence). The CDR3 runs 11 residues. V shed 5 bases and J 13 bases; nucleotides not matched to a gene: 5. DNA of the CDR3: TGTGCCAGCAGCACAGACAGGGTGCAGTACTTC. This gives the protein CASSTDRVQYF.

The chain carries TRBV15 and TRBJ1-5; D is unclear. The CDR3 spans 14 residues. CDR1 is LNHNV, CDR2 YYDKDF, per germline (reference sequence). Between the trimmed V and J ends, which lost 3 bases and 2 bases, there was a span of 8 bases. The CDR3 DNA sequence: TGTGCCACCAGCAGTCTCCTTGGCAATCAGCCCCAGCATTTT. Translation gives CATSSLLGNQPQHF.

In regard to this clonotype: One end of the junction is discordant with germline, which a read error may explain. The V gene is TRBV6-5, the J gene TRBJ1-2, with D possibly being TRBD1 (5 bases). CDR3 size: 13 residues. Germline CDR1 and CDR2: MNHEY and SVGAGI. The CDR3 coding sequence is TGTGTCAGCAGACTGGGGGTAACGGCTGGCTACACCTTC. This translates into CVSRLGVTAGYTF.

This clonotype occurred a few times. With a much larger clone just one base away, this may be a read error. Here the CDR3 reads CARTSRGTADTQYF. The CDR3, as DNA: TGTGCCAGGACTAGCAGGGGCACCGCAGATACGCAGTATTTT. The rearrangement joins TRBV2 to TRBJ2-3; TRBD2 is a possible D gene (7 bases). Germline CDR1 is SNHLY and CDR2 is FYNNEI. V shed 9 bases and J shed 4 bases, with 17 bases lying between them. The CDR3 has 14 amino acids.

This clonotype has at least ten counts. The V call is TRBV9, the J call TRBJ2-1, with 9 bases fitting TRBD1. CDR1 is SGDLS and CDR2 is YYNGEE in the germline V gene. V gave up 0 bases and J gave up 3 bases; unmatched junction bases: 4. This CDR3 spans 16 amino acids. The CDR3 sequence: CASSVVGTGYYNEQFF. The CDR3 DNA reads TGTGCCAGCAGCGTAGTTGGGACAGGGTACTACAATGAGCAGTTCTTC.

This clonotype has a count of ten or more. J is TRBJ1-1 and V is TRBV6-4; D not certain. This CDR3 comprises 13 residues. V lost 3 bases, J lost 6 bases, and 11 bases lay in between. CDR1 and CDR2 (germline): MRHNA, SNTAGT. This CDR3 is CASSETRTAEAFF. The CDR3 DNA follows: TGTGCCAGCAGTGAAACAAGGACGGCTGAAGCTTTCTTT.

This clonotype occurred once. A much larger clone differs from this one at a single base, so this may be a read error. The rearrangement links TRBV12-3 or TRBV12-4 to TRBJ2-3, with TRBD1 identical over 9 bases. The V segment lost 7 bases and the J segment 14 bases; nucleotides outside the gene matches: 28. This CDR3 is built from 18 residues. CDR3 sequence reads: CASTLGTGLISNTGELYF. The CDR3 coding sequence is TGTGCCAGCACCCTCGGGACAGGGCTAATCTCGAACACCGGGGAGCTGTATTTT.

DNA of the CDR3: TGTGCCAGCAGTTCCGGACGGTTAAATGAAAAACTGTTTTTT. This codes for CASSSGRLNEKLFF. This chain links TRBV7-6 with TRBJ1-4; D is ambiguous. V dropped 6 bases and J dropped 5 bases, with 13 bases sitting between them. There are 14 residues in the CDR3. The V gene's germline CDR1 is SGHVS and CDR2 FNYEAQ.